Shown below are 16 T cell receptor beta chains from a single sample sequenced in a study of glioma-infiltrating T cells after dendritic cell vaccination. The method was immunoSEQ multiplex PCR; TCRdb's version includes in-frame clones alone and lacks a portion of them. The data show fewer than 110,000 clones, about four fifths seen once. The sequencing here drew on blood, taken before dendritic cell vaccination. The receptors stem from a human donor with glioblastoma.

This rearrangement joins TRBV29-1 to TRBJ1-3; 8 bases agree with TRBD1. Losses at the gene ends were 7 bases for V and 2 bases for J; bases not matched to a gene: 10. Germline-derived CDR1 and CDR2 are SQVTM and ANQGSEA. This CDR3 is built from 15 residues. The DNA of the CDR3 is TGCAGCGCTTCCCTAACAGGGGGGGCTGGAAACACCATATATTTT. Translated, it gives CSASLTGGAGNTIYF.

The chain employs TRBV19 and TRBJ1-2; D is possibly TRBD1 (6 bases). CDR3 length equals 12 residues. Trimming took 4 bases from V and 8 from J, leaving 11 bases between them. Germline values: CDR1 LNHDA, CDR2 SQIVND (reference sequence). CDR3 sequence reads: CASSTTGNGYTF. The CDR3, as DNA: TGTGCCAGTAGTACTACAGGGAACGGCTACACCTTC.

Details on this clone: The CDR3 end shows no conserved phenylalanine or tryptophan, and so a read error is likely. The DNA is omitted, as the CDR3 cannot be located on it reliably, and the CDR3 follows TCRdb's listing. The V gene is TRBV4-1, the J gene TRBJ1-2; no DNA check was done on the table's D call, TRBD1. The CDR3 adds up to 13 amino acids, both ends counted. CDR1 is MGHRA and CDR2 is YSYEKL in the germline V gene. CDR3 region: CASSTGTGIHVSL.

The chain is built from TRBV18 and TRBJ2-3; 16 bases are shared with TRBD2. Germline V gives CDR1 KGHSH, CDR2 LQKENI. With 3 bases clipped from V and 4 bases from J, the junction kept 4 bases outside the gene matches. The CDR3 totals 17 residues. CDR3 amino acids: CASSPPGTSGGADTQYF. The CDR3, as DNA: TGTGCCAGCTCACCGCCCGGGACTAGCGGGGGGGCAGATACGCAGTATTTT.

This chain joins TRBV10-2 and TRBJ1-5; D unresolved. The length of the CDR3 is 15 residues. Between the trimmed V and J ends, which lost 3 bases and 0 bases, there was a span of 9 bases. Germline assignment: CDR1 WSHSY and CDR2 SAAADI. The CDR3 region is CASSDLRISNQPQHF. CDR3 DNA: TGCGCCAGCAGTGACTTGCGTATTAGCAATCAGCCCCAGCATTTT.

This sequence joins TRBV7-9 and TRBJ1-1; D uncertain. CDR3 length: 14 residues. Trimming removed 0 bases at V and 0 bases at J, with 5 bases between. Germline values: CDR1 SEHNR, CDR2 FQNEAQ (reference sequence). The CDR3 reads CASSLAGVNTEAFF. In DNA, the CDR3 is TGTGCCAGCAGCTTAGCCGGGGTGAACACTGAAGCTTTCTTT.

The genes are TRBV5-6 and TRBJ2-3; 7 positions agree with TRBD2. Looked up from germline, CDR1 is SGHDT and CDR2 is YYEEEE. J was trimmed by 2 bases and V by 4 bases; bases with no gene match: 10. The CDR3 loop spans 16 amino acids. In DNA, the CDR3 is TGTGCCAGCAGCGCGACATGGCGGGGGAACACAGATACGCAGTATTTT. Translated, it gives CASSATWRGNTDTQYF.

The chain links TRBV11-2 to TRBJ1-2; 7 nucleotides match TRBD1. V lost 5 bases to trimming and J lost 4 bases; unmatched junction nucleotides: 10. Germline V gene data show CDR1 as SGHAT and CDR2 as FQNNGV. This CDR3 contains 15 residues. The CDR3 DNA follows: TGTGCCAGCAGCCCGCTAGAGGGACAGTTCTATGGCTACACCTTC. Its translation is CASSPLEGQFYGYTF.

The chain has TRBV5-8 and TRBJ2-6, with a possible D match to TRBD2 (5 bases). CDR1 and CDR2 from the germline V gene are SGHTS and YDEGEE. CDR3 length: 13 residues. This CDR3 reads CGGRYSGANVLTF. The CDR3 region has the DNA TGTGGCGGGCGGTACTCTGGGGCCAACGTCCTGACTTTC.

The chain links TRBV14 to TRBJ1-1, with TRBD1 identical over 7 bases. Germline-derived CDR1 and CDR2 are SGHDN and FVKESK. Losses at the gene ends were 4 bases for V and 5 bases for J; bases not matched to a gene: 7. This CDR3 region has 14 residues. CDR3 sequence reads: CASSREQGLTEAFF. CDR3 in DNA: TGTGCCAGCAGCCGAGAACAGGGGTTGACTGAAGCTTTCTTT.

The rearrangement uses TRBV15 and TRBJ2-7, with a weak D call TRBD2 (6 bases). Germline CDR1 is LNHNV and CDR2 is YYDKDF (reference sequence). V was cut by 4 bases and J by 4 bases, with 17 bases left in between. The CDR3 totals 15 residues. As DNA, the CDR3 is TGTGCCACCAGCAAAGGAGGGGCCCCCGTTTACGAGCAGTACTTC. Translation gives CATSKGGAPVYEQYF.

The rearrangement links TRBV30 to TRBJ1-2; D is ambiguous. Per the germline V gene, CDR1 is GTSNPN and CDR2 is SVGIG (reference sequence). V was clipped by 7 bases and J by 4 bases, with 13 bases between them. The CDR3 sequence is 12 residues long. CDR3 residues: CALVNEGYGYTF. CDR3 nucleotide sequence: TGTGCCTTGGTCAATGAGGGCTATGGCTACACCTTC.

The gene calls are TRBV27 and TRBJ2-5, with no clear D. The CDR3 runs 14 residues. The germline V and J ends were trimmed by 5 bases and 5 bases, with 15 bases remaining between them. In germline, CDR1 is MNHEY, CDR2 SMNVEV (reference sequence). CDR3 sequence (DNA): TGTGCCAGCAGTATAACCCGCACCGGGGAGACCCAGTACTTC. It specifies CASSITRTGETQYF.

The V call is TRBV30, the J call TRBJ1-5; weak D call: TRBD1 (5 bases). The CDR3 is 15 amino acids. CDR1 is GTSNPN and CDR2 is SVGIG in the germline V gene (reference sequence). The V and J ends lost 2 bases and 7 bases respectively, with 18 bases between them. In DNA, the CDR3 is TGTGCCTGGAGTTTATCTGGGCAGGGAGGGCAGCCCCAGCATTTT. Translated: CAWSLSGQGGQPQHF.

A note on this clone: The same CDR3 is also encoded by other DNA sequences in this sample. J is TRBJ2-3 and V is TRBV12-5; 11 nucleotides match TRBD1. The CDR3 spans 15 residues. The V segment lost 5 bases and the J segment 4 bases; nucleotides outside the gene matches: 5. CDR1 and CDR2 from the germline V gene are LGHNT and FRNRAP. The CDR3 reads CASGTGTGGPDTQYF. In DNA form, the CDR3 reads TGTGCTAGTGGTACCGGGACAGGGGGTCCAGATACGCAGTATTTT.

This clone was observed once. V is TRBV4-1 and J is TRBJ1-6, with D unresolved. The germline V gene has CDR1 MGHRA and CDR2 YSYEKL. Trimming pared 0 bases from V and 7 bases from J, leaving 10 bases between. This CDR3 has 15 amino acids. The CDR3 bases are TGCGCCAGCAGCCAAGAGGACTCCATAAATTCACCCCTCCACTTT. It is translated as CASSQEDSINSPLHF.